These 32 T cell receptor beta chains originate from one sample sequenced in a study of T cell repertoires in aging, cancer and after chemotherapy. Amplification of TCR beta used genomic DNA extracted from peripheral blood. A mixed TRB-A/B primer pool amplified rearranged TRB by multiplex touch-down PCR. TCRdb analysed the multiplex PCR reads with MiXCR anew, one entry per CDR3 protein. The profile shows 1,500 to 2,000 distinct CDR3 sequences, 20% to 30% of them singletons. Material for sequencing was blood. These receptor sequences come from a human donor with a solid tumor.

This clonotype is deemed medium-sized. The chain joins TRBV19 to TRBJ1-2, with 10 positions matching TRBD1. Unmatched junction bases numbered 5, after V lost 3 bases and J lost 4 bases. This CDR3 is 15 amino acids long. In germline, CDR1 is LNHDA, CDR2 SQIVND (reference sequence). The CDR3 DNA reads as TGTGCCAGTAGTATGACAGGGGGCATAGGCTATGGCTACACCTTC. Translating it yields CASSMTGGIGYGYTF.

As concerns this clonotype: This may come from a read error, since a much larger clone is one base off. The rearrangement uses TRBV12-3 or TRBV12-4 and TRBJ2-1; 7 nucleotides agree with TRBD2. With 2 bases clipped from V and 7 bases from J, the junction kept 20 bases outside the gene matches. CDR3 size: 19 residues. CDR3 protein: CASSLNTHLGGGLGNEQFF. The CDR3 region has the DNA TGTGCCAGCAGTTTAAACACGCACCTGGGGGGGGGACTCGGGAATGAGCAGTTCTTC.

To note about this clonotype: A read error may be the cause here, since a much bigger clone is one base away. This sequence joins TRBV6-5 and TRBJ1-1, with 12 bases that match TRBD1. The CDR3 consists of 16 residues. V lost 5 bases to trimming and J lost 0 bases; unmatched junction nucleotides: 4. Germline V gene data show CDR1 as MNHEY and CDR2 as SVGAGI. The CDR3 sequence is CASSGDRGLMNTEAFF. DNA for the CDR3: TGTGCCAGCAGTGGGGACAGGGGGCTTATGAACACTGAAGCTTTCTTT.

By proportion, this clonotype is medium-sized. This rearrangement joins TRBV12-3 or TRBV12-4 to TRBJ1-2, with D perhaps matching TRBD1 (5 bases). The CDR3 is 13 residues long. V was shortened by 6 bases and J by 4 bases, with 12 bases between the two germline ends. The CDR3: CASSLGRIYGYTF. In DNA form, the CDR3 reads TGTGCCAGCAGCTTGGGACGAATCTATGGCTACACCTTC.

This clonotype has just a few counts. The V call is TRBV5-6, the J call TRBJ1-5, with 11 nucleotides matching TRBD1. Losses at the gene ends were 0 bases for V and 3 bases for J; bases not matched to a gene: 2. Germline V gene data show CDR1 as SGHDT and CDR2 as YYEEEE. CDR3 size: 16 residues. The CDR3 nucleotides are TGTGCCAGCAGCTTGGGGACAGGGGGCCTCAATCAGCCCCAGCATTTT. It is translated as CASSLGTGGLNQPQHF.

The rearrangement joins TRBV28 to TRBJ1-5, with a weak D call TRBD1 (5 bases). From germline, CDR1 is MDHEN and CDR2 SYDVKM. The germline V and J ends were trimmed by 8 bases and 3 bases, with 14 bases remaining between them. There are 14 residues in the CDR3. CDR3 in DNA: TGTGCCAGCCTTTTACGGGGGTTCAATCAGCCCCAGCATTTT. Encoded protein: CASLLRGFNQPQHF.

The V gene is TRBV6-6, the J gene TRBJ2-7; TRBD1 agrees at 9 bases. CDR1 is MNHNY and CDR2 is SVGAGI in the germline V gene (reference sequence). V shed 0 bases and J 3 bases; nucleotides not matched to a gene: 3. The CDR3 consists of 15 residues. In DNA, the CDR3 is TGTGCCAGCAGTTACTCCCGGGACAGGGACTACGAGCAGTACTTC. Translation: CASSYSRDRDYEQYF.

Turning to this clonotype: A read error is possible here, since a much larger clone lies one base away. The genes are TRBV19 and TRBJ2-2; maybe TRBD2 (6 bases). The CDR3 has 13 amino acids. Per germline, CDR1 LNHDA and CDR2 SQIVND (reference sequence). The V and J ends lost 9 bases and 4 bases respectively, with 12 bases between them. The CDR3 nucleotides are TGTGCCAGAACTGTGGGGGGCACCGGGGAGCTGTTTTTT. This gives the protein CARTVGGTGELFF.

CDR3 sequence: CASSIPAGTGGNEQFF. The CDR3 bases are TGTGCCAGTAGTATACCGGCCGGGACAGGGGGCAATGAGCAGTTCTTC. The chain has TRBV19 and TRBJ2-1; 11 nucleotides line up with TRBD1. The length of the CDR3 is 16 residues. Losses at the gene ends were 2 bases for V and 6 bases for J; bases not matched to a gene: 6. Germline V gene data show CDR1 as LNHDA and CDR2 as SQIVND (reference sequence).

This clonotype is labeled medium-sized. V usage is TRBV18 and J usage is TRBJ2-3; TRBD1 matches at 10 bases. V gave up 3 bases and J gave up 6 bases; unmatched junction bases: 15. The CDR3 covers 18 residues. Looked up from germline, CDR1 is KGHSH and CDR2 is LQKENI. In DNA, the CDR3 is TGTGCCAGCTCACCCTCCCCTCCCGGGACAGGGGCACAGGATACGCAGTATTTT. Amino acids: CASSPSPPGTGAQDTQYF.

Comments on this clonotype: Just one base apart from a much larger clone, this may be a read error. The chain has TRBV11-3 and TRBJ1-2; D may be TRBD1 (5 bases). V dropped 5 bases and J dropped 6 bases, with 13 bases sitting between them. CDR1 SGHNT and CDR2 YENEEA come from the germline V gene. This CDR3 spans 13 amino acids. CDR3 sequence reads: CASSPEGLDGYTF. CDR3 bases: TGTGCCAGCAGCCCTGAGGGGCTCGATGGCTACACCTTC.

This chain uses TRBV11-3 with TRBJ2-5; D not certain. Trimming shortened V by 2 bases and J by 10 bases, and 14 bases separated the two germline ends. The CDR3 contains 13 residues. Germline assignment: CDR1 SGHNT and CDR2 YENEEA. As DNA, the CDR3 is TGTGCCAGCAGCTTAACGCCGGCAGTAAGCCAGTACTTC. Translating gives CASSLTPAVSQYF.

This chain joins TRBV2 and TRBJ1-5; 9 positions match TRBD1. Germline values: CDR1 SNHLY, CDR2 FYNNEI. J was trimmed by 4 bases and V by 8 bases; bases with no gene match: 3. CDR3 size: 13 residues. The CDR3 is CASRDRENQPQHF. DNA of the CDR3: TGTGCCAGCCGGGACAGGGAGAATCAGCCCCAGCATTTT. The full variable domain, in which reference TRBV2 and TRBJ1-5 provide the parts outside the CDR3, is EPEVTQTPSHQVTQMGQEVILRCVPISNHLYFYWYRQILGQKVEFLVSFYNNEISEKSEIFDDQFSVERPDGSNFTLKIRSTKLEDSAMYFCASRDRENQPQHFGDGTRLSIL.

About this clonotype: One junction end disagrees with the germline gene, perhaps due to a read error. The chain uses TRBV5-5 and TRBJ1-4, with D possibly TRBD1 on 5 matching bases. The CDR3 has 13 amino acids. Germline loops: CDR1 SGHKS, CDR2 YYEKEE (reference sequence). CDR3 sequence (DNA): TGTGCCAGAAGCTTGGGACGGCCTGAAAAACTGTTTTTT. Translating gives CARSLGRPEKLFF.

In its sample, this clonotype is medium-sized. V usage is TRBV11-3 and J usage is TRBJ1-6; possible D gene TRBD1, 5 bases. CDR1 is SGHNT, CDR2 YENEEA, per germline. This CDR3 has 14 amino acids. With 5 bases removed from V and 10 bases from J, the gap between germline ends came to 15 bases. In DNA, the CDR3 is TGTGCCAGCAGCCAGGGCTGGTCGGGCTCACCCCTCCACTTT. Its translation is CASSQGWSGSPLHF.

The chain carries TRBV20-1 and TRBJ2-1; D perhaps matches TRBD1 (5 bases). The CDR3 consists of 17 residues. V lost 3 bases and J 0 bases, leaving 18 bases between the germline ends. Per germline, CDR1 DFQATT and CDR2 SNEGSKA (reference sequence). This CDR3 reads CSARAPTALSSYNEQFF. DNA of the CDR3: TGCAGTGCTAGGGCCCCGACAGCCCTAAGCTCCTACAATGAGCAGTTCTTC.

By its share, this clonotype is medium-sized. The J gene is TRBJ1-4, the V gene TRBV19, with TRBD1 as a possible D gene (5 bases). This CDR3 spans 15 amino acids. V gave up 5 bases and J gave up 4 bases, with 14 bases separating them. The germline V gene has CDR1 LNHDA and CDR2 SQIVND (reference sequence). CDR3 amino acids: CASSPVFDSNEKLFF. As DNA, the CDR3 is TGTGCCAGTAGTCCCGTATTTGACAGTAATGAAAAACTGTTTTTT.

By share, this clonotype counts as medium-sized. The chain has TRBV19 and TRBJ1-1; the D gene is possibly TRBD1 (5 bases). The CDR3 consists of 12 residues. Deletions cut 1 base from V and 7 bases from J, with 7 bases between. Looked up from germline, CDR1 is LNHDA and CDR2 is SQIVND (reference sequence). The CDR3 here is CASSIGGLEAFF. Here the CDR3 DNA reads TGTGCCAGTAGTATAGGGGGCCTTGAAGCTTTCTTT.

The chain uses TRBV24-1 and TRBJ2-3; a weak D match, TRBD2 (5 bases). Germline CDR1 reads KGHDR; CDR2 reads SFDVKD. Trimming left V 2 bases short and J 1 base short, with 15 bases between. The CDR3 length is 17 residues. CDR3 DNA sequence: TGTGCCACCAGTGATTCATATAGCGCCCGGGGCACAGATACGCAGTATTTT. Its translation is CATSDSYSARGTDTQYF.

This chain uses TRBV10-3 with TRBJ1-6; D remains unclear. Per the germline V gene, CDR1 is ENHRY and CDR2 is SYGVKD. V gave up 4 bases and J gave up 10 bases, with 11 bases separating them. This CDR3 has 13 residues. The CDR3 DNA is TGTGCCATCAGTGGAGAGGGAGTCTCACCCCTCCACTTT. The encoded protein is CAISGEGVSPLHF.

By its share, this clonotype is medium-sized (0.01 to 0.1%). The genes are TRBV27 and TRBJ1-5; D is unresolved. Germline values: CDR1 MNHEY, CDR2 SMNVEV (reference sequence). V was pared by 2 bases and J by 5 bases, with 7 bases between. This CDR3 contains 13 residues. CDR3 protein: CASSLNVDQPQHF. In DNA form, the CDR3 reads TGTGCCAGCAGTTTAAATGTCGATCAGCCCCAGCATTTT.

This clonotype appeared a few times. The J gene is TRBJ2-4, the V gene TRBV6-5; 10 nucleotides agree with TRBD1. Trimming removed 4 bases from V and 3 bases from J; junction bases left unmatched: 15. The CDR3 contains 19 residues. CDR1 and CDR2 from the germline V gene are MNHEY and SVGAGI. The CDR3 sequence: CASSSLAGTGARVKNIQYF. The CDR3 region has the DNA TGTGCCAGCAGTTCCTTGGCCGGGACAGGGGCGCGGGTCAAAAACATTCAGTACTTC.

This clonotype was found a few times. The chain joins TRBV7-6 to TRBJ2-4; possible D gene TRBD1, 5 bases. V was cut by 11 bases and J by 2 bases, with 16 bases left in between. Germline loops: CDR1 SGHVS, CDR2 FNYEAQ. The CDR3 consists of 14 residues. The CDR3 nucleotides read TGTGCCCACGGCCCAGGGTTATCCAAAAACATTCAGTACTTC. Translated: CAHGPGLSKNIQYF.

CDR3 bases: TGTGCCAGCAGTTTTGGGACAGGAATTTTAGAGGGCTACACCTTC. Translation gives CASSFGTGILEGYTF. The J gene is TRBJ1-2, the V gene TRBV27; 8 positions agree with TRBD1. Germline V lookup: CDR1 MNHEY, CDR2 SMNVEV (reference sequence). The junction had 11 bases not matched to a gene; V was cut back by 3 bases and J by 8 bases. The CDR3 runs to 15 residues.

This clonotype rates as medium-sized (0.01 to 0.1%). This CDR3 is CASSIGFGTDTQYF. DNA for the CDR3: TGTGCCAGTAGTATCGGATTTGGCACAGATACGCAGTATTTT. This chain links TRBV19 with TRBJ2-3; D remains unclear. The ends were cut back, 3 bases at V and 1 base at J, with 8 bases in the middle. The CDR3 runs to 14 residues. In germline, CDR1 is LNHDA, CDR2 SQIVND (reference sequence).

This chain joins TRBV5-1 and TRBJ2-7, with 7 bases lining up with TRBD1. V lost 4 bases and J lost 5; bases outside the gene matches: 9. Germline-derived CDR1 and CDR2 are SGHRS and YFSETQ. CDR3 length equals 14 residues. The CDR3 here is CASSTRDSGNEQYF. CDR3 DNA: TGCGCCAGCAGCACCCGGGACAGCGGCAACGAGCAGTACTTC.

The chain links TRBV12-3 or TRBV12-4 to TRBJ1-2, with D possibly TRBD1 on 6 matching bases. V gave up 2 bases and J gave up 6 bases, with 13 bases separating them. CDR3 length equals 14 residues. The CDR3 DNA sequence: TGTGCCAGCAGTTTAACAGGGCCGGGGGATGGCTACACCTTC. Protein sequence: CASSLTGPGDGYTF.

This clonotype is deemed medium-sized. This chain joins TRBV6-5 and TRBJ2-5, with D hard to call. The V end lost 5 bases, the J end lost 5 bases, and 12 bases lay between the germline ends. Looked up from germline, CDR1 is MNHEY and CDR2 is SVGAGI. The CDR3 runs to 13 residues. The CDR3 DNA sequence: TGTGCCAGCAGTGCGATGATCGGGGAGACCCAGTACTTC. Translated: CASSAMIGETQYF.

J is TRBJ2-3 and V is TRBV7-3; the match to TRBD2 covers 9 bases. The CDR3 covers 15 residues. J gave up 0 bases and V 8 bases, and 6 bases lay outside the gene matches. The germline CDR1 and CDR2 sequences are SGHTA and FQGTGA. The CDR3, as DNA: TGTGCCAGCGGCCCCGCGGGAGGGAGCACAGATACGCAGTATTTT. Residues: CASGPAGGSTDTQYF.

V usage is TRBV12-3 or TRBV12-4 and J usage is TRBJ2-2; 8 bases match TRBD2. Losses at the gene ends were 3 bases for V and 1 base for J; bases not matched to a gene: 4. The CDR3 covers 16 residues. CDR3: CASSFRGGGNTGELFF. As DNA, the CDR3 is TGTGCCAGCAGTTTTCGGGGGGGGGGGAACACCGGGGAGCTGTTTTTT.

This chain joins TRBV20-1 and TRBJ2-1; D gene unclear. Trimming removed 2 bases at V and 1 base at J, with 9 bases between. This CDR3 region has 14 residues. Germline V gene data show CDR1 as DFQATT and CDR2 as SNEGSKA (reference sequence). DNA for the CDR3: TGCAGTGCTAGAATGACAAGTTCCTACAATGAGCAGTTCTTC. Residues: CSARMTSSYNEQFF.

This chain connects TRBV4-2 to TRBJ2-3; 7 bases are a match to TRBD2. Germline V gene data show CDR1 as LGHNA and CDR2 as YNFKEQ. This CDR3 has 16 residues. J gave up 3 bases and V 1 base, and 7 bases lay outside the gene matches. The DNA of the CDR3 is TGTGCCAGCAGCCAAGTAAGCGGGGTTGATACAGATACGCAGTATTTT. Residues: CASSQVSGVDTDTQYF.